These 29 T cell receptor beta chains originate from one sample sequenced in a study of T cells after yellow fever vaccination. TCRdb itself ran the 5' RACE reads through MiXCR, one entry per CDR3 protein. The data contain around 500,000 distinct CDR3 sequences, around a fifth of them singletons. Specimen: PBMCs, collected approximately 22 days after the first yellow fever vaccination. These receptors were taken from a man younger than 35 who received the YFV17D yellow fever vaccine.

This clonotype was observed a few times. This chain joins TRBV19 and TRBJ2-3; D perhaps matches TRBD1 (5 bases). Germline loops: CDR1 LNHDA, CDR2 SQIVND (reference sequence). The CDR3 is 15 amino acids. V lost 5 bases, J lost 0 bases, and 12 bases lay in between. CDR3 sequence reads: CASSEKGPSTDTQYF. CDR3 sequence (DNA): TGTGCCAGTAGTGAAAAGGGGCCGAGCACAGATACGCAGTATTTT. The full variable domain, in which reference TRBV19 and TRBJ2-3 provide the parts outside the CDR3, is DGGITQSPKYLFRKEGQNVTLSCEQNLNHDAMYWYRQDPGQGLRLIYYSQIVNDFQKGDIAEGYSVSREKKESFPLTVTSAQKNPTAFYLCASSEKGPSTDTQYFGPGTRLTVL.

This chain's CDR3 is CSASLAGSTYEQYV. DNA of the CDR3: TGCAGTGCTAGCTTAGCGGGGAGCACCTACGAGCAGTACGTC. This chain links TRBV20-1 with TRBJ2-7, with 8 bases lining up with TRBD2. This CDR3 is built from 14 residues. Per the germline V gene, CDR1 is DFQATT and CDR2 is SNEGSKA (reference sequence). Unmatched junction bases numbered 6, after V lost 3 bases and J lost 2 bases.

This clonotype was counted a few times. The chain recombines TRBV3-1 with TRBJ1-6; the D is unclear. The germline V and J ends were trimmed by 4 bases and 7 bases, with 8 bases remaining between them. Germline V gene data show CDR1 as LGHDT and CDR2 as YNNKEL (reference sequence). This CDR3 is built from 13 residues. Here the CDR3 DNA reads TGTGCCAGCAGCCCTACCGGCAATTCACCCCTCCACTTT. Protein sequence: CASSPTGNSPLHF.

The genes are TRBV12-3 or TRBV12-4 and TRBJ2-7, with D possibly being TRBD2 (7 bases). With 3 bases removed from V and 5 bases from J, the gap between germline ends came to 17 bases. The CDR3 consists of 15 residues. The DNA for the CDR3 is TGTGCCAGCAGTTTTCACACTAGGGGGAGGGACGAGCAGTACTTC. This encodes CASSFHTRGRDEQYF.

This chain connects TRBV18 to TRBJ2-3, with D possibly TRBD2 on 7 matching bases. V lost 0 bases, J lost 0 bases, and 10 bases lay in between. This CDR3 has 16 residues. Per the germline V gene, CDR1 is KGHSH and CDR2 is LQKENI. The CDR3 region is CASSPPAGASTDTQYF. CDR3 DNA sequence: TGTGCCAGCTCACCACCGGCGGGGGCTAGCACAGATACGCAGTATTTT.

This chain links TRBV6-2 or TRBV6-3 with TRBJ2-3; 7 positions match TRBD1. Losses at the gene ends were 5 bases for V and 3 bases for J; bases not matched to a gene: 5. In germline, CDR1 is MNHEY, CDR2 SVGEGT. The CDR3 loop spans 14 amino acids. CDR3 in DNA: TGTGCCAGCAGTGTGGGACAGCTTACAGATACGCAGTATTTT. It encodes CASSVGQLTDTQYF.

This clonotype was picked up a small number of times. The rearrangement links TRBV20-1 to TRBJ2-7; a weak D match, TRBD2 (6 bases). The germline CDR1 and CDR2 sequences are DFQATT and SNEGSKA (reference sequence). The CDR3 consists of 13 residues. The V and J ends lost 4 bases and 6 bases respectively, with 16 bases between them. The CDR3 loop reads CSANRDSRGEQYF. CDR3 nucleotide sequence: TGCAGTGCTAACCGGGACTCACGGGGCGAGCAGTACTTC.

The V and J genes are TRBV20-1 and TRBJ2-7; D is unresolved. The V gene lost 5 bases and the J gene lost 0 bases, with 14 bases spanning the gap. The CDR3 sequence is 14 residues long. Germline V gene data show CDR1 as DFQATT and CDR2 as SNEGSKA (reference sequence). For the CDR3, the DNA is TGCAGTGCTCCCGATAGGACGAGCTCCTACGAGCAGTACGTC. Protein: CSAPDRTSSYEQYV.

This clonotype showed up just a few times. The chain recombines TRBV7-2 with TRBJ2-7, with 13 bases matching TRBD2. V shed 2 bases, J shed 2 bases, and the junction held 6 bases outside the gene matches. This CDR3 contains 17 residues. Germline V gives CDR1 SGHTA, CDR2 FQGNSA. CDR3 nucleotides: TGTGCCAGCAGCTTACGGGACACTAGCGGGGGGGCCTACGAGCAGTACTTC. Its protein product is CASSLRDTSGGAYEQYF.

The chain carries TRBV28 and TRBJ2-1; 9 nucleotides align to TRBD2. The V segment lost 8 bases and the J segment 5 bases; nucleotides outside the gene matches: 10. The V gene's germline CDR1 is MDHEN and CDR2 SYDVKM. This CDR3 has 15 amino acids. As DNA, the CDR3 is TGTGCCAGCCCGCCTGCTAGCGGGGCCAACAATGAGCAGTTCTTC. Amino acid sequence: CASPPASGANNEQFF.

This clonotype was detected many times. The chain uses TRBV13 and TRBJ2-7; 8 bases agree with TRBD1. V lost 4 bases and J lost 3; bases outside the gene matches: 14. Germline CDR1 is PRHDT and CDR2 is FYEKMQ (reference sequence). The length of the CDR3 is 17 residues. The CDR3 reads CASSSGQEPLTRYEQYF. The DNA for the CDR3 is TGTGCCAGCAGCTCGGGACAGGAGCCACTGACTCGCTACGAGCAGTACTTC.

This chain connects TRBV6-1 to TRBJ1-6, with D tentatively TRBD1 (6 bases). Trimming removed 7 bases at V and 4 bases at J, with 11 bases between. Germline CDR1 is MNHNS and CDR2 is SASEGT. CDR3 size: 14 residues. This CDR3 is CASIPGQYNSPLHF. CDR3 DNA sequence: TGTGCCAGCATCCCGGGACAATATAATTCACCCCTCCACTTT.

There are a few counts of this clonotype. The chain carries TRBV6-5 and TRBJ2-1, with 7 bases aligning to TRBD1. The CDR3 loop spans 13 amino acids. Germline V CDR1 and CDR2: MNHEY, SVGAGI. The V gene end was trimmed by 4 bases and the J gene end by 8 bases; junction bases not matched to a gene: 5. CDR3 coding DNA: TGTGCCAGCAGTTCCGACAGGGCCCATGAGCAGTTCTTC. It translates to CASSSDRAHEQFF.

This clonotype was seen a few times. The V call is TRBV12-3 or TRBV12-4, the J call TRBJ1-2; weak D call: TRBD1 (6 bases). V was pared by 4 bases and J by 13 bases, with 13 bases between. There are 11 residues in the CDR3. CDR3 protein: CASSSPGQTTF. The DNA for the CDR3 is TGTGCCAGCAGTTCACCGGGACAAACCACCTTC.

This clonotype was picked up a small number of times. The chain carries TRBV28 and TRBJ2-3, with 9 bases lining up with TRBD2. This CDR3 spans 17 amino acids. Germline values: CDR1 MDHEN, CDR2 SYDVKM. V gave up 8 bases and J gave up 2 bases; unmatched junction bases: 14. Here the CDR3 reads CASQRGDALSYTDTQYF. As DNA, the CDR3 is TGTGCCAGCCAGCGGGGGGACGCACTAAGCTACACAGATACGCAGTATTTT.

This clonotype showed up just a few times. The chain is built from TRBV15 and TRBJ2-3; D is ambiguous. The CDR3 runs to 13 residues. The V gene's germline CDR1 is LNHNV and CDR2 YYDKDF (reference sequence). Trimming took off 4 bases at V and 4 bases at J, with 9 bases between the two ends. CDR3 amino acids: CATSTLTPDTQYF. For the CDR3, the DNA is TGTGCCACCAGCACCCTGACCCCAGATACGCAGTATTTT.

This clonotype was found a few times. The chain links TRBV9 to TRBJ2-5, with 9 bases that match TRBD1. CDR1 and CDR2 from the germline V gene are SGDLS and YYNGEE. V trimming: 0 bases; J trimming: 2 bases; junction bases outside the gene matches: 5. This CDR3 has 16 residues. CDR3 sequence: CASSVEGTGSQETQYF. The CDR3 DNA reads TGTGCCAGCAGCGTAGAGGGGACAGGGAGTCAAGAGACCCAGTACTTC.

This clonotype was detected only a few times. This sequence joins TRBV5-1 and TRBJ1-1; possibly TRBD1 for D (5 bases). The CDR3 covers 15 residues. V was pared by 2 bases and J by 4 bases, with 15 bases between. The germline V gene has CDR1 SGHRS and CDR2 YFSETQ. The CDR3 bases are TGCGCCAGCAGCTTTGGAGGGGAGGGCCTCACTGAAGCTTTCTTT. It translates to CASSFGGEGLTEAFF.

V gene TRBV5-1 combines with J gene TRBJ2-1, with TRBD1 as a possible D gene (6 bases). The CDR3 loop spans 15 amino acids. Germline values: CDR1 SGHRS, CDR2 YFSETQ. V was shortened by 7 bases and J by 8 bases, with 22 bases between the two germline ends. CDR3 nucleotide sequence: TGCGCCAGCCGACCAGGGGAAGGGTGGTTCCATGAGCAGTTCTTC. This codes for CASRPGEGWFHEQFF. The variable domain in full, with the rest retrieved from reference TRBV5-1 and TRBJ2-1, is KAGVTQTPRYLIKTRGQQVTLSCSPISGHRSVSWYQQTPGQGLQFLFEYFSETQRNKGNFPGRFSGRQFSNSRSEMNVSTLELGDSALYLCASRPGEGWFHEQFFGPGTRLTVL.

This clonotype has just a few counts. This chain's CDR3 is CSARITGTSQETQYF. CDR3 sequence (DNA): TGCAGTGCTAGGATCACCGGGACGTCCCAAGAGACCCAGTACTTC. This rearrangement joins TRBV20-1 to TRBJ2-5; D tentatively fits TRBD1 or TRBD2 (5 bases each). CDR1 is DFQATT, CDR2 SNEGSKA, per germline (reference sequence). V lost 3 bases and J lost 1, with 15 bases in between. The CDR3 totals 15 residues.

The chain joins TRBV20-1 to TRBJ2-1; 10 nucleotides agree with TRBD2. The ends lost 3 bases at V and 8 bases at J; junction bases unmatched: 7. CDR1 and CDR2 (germline): DFQATT, SNEGSKA (reference sequence). The CDR3 length is 14 residues. CDR3 sequence reads: CSASKAGGRDEQFF. CDR3 coding DNA: TGCAGTGCTAGTAAAGCGGGGGGGCGCGATGAGCAGTTCTTC.

Written as DNA, the CDR3 is TGCGCCAGCAGCCAGAGGAACGCCAGGGGAGTCGAGCAGTACGTC. This codes for CASSQRNARGVEQYV. The V gene is TRBV4-1, the J gene TRBJ2-7, with D possibly TRBD1 on 6 matching bases. This CDR3 contains 15 residues. Germline assignment: CDR1 MGHRA and CDR2 YSYEKL. Trimming took off 3 bases at V and 6 bases at J, with 18 bases between the two ends.

V and J are TRBV5-6 and TRBJ2-3; no clear D gene. Looked up from germline, CDR1 is SGHDT and CDR2 is YYEEEE. CDR3 length: 15 amino acids. The V end lost 4 bases, the J end lost 0 bases, and 12 bases lay between the germline ends. CDR3 sequence reads: CASSPGTDSTDTQYF. CDR3 sequence (DNA): TGTGCCAGCAGCCCAGGAACGGACAGCACAGATACGCAGTATTTT.

This clonotype was counted only a few times. The chain links TRBV24-1 to TRBJ1-2; D call uncertain. The CDR3 is made up of 15 amino acids. Germline assignment: CDR1 KGHDR and CDR2 SFDVKD. Trimming left V 3 bases short and J 6 bases short, with 16 bases between. DNA for the CDR3: TGTGCCACCAGTGATCCGAAGAGTGGATCTAATGGCTACACCTTC. Translation: CATSDPKSGSNGYTF.

This clonotype has a handful of counts. J is TRBJ2-1 and V is TRBV5-1; TRBD1 agrees at 9 bases. Per germline, CDR1 SGHRS and CDR2 YFSETQ. With 6 bases clipped from V and 9 bases from J, the junction kept 13 bases outside the gene matches. This CDR3 region has 15 residues. CDR3: CASTVPGQGQGEQFF. CDR3 nucleotides: TGCGCCAGCACCGTCCCGGGACAGGGACAGGGTGAGCAGTTCTTC.

The gene calls are TRBV15 and TRBJ2-2; no clear D. The CDR3 is 15 amino acids. Germline assignment: CDR1 LNHNV and CDR2 YYDKDF (reference sequence). Trimming took off 0 bases at V and 3 bases at J, with 8 bases between the two ends. CDR3 DNA sequence: TGTGCCACCAGCAGAGATTTGGGTGACACCGGGGAGCTGTTTTTT. Translated, it gives CATSRDLGDTGELFF.

V usage is TRBV5-1 and J usage is TRBJ1-2; no firm D call. Trimming took off 4 bases at V and 2 bases at J, with 15 bases between the two ends. CDR3 size: 15 residues. The germline CDR1 and CDR2 sequences are SGHRS and YFSETQ. The CDR3 region has the DNA TGCGCCAGCAGCCCCCAGGTCCTTAGAAACTATGGCTACACCTTC. It yields the protein CASSPQVLRNYGYTF.

Ten or more counts support this clonotype. The chain uses TRBV4-2 and TRBJ2-3, with 7 bases matching TRBD2. The CDR3 consists of 15 residues. Per the germline V gene, CDR1 is LGHNA and CDR2 is YNFKEQ. The ends lost 0 bases at V and 1 base at J; junction bases unmatched: 1. CDR3 residues: CASSQDRGGTDTQYF. CDR3 nucleotides: TGTGCCAGCAGCCAAGATCGGGGGGGCACAGATACGCAGTATTTT.

The V gene is TRBV4-3, the J gene TRBJ2-1; a weak D match, TRBD1 (6 bases). Trimming removed 0 bases at V and 8 bases at J, with 11 bases between. Germline values: CDR1 LGHNA, CDR2 YSLEER. The CDR3 is 14 amino acids. The CDR3 spells CASSQDGRGDEQFF. CDR3 bases: TGCGCCAGCAGCCAAGATGGCAGGGGCGATGAGCAGTTCTTC.